The next 31 T cell receptor beta chains were all read from a single sample in a study of cytomegalovirus exposure and HLA in healthy donors. PCR used 60 Vbeta primers and 13 Jbeta primers. The protocol was immunoSEQ multiplex PCR, while the TCRdb copy is restricted to in-frame clones and leaves out a portion. The sample consists of some 200,000 clones, around 84% of them appearing once. What was sequenced was PBMCs. The receptor source for this set is a woman in her late teens or twenties in good health and CMV-seronegative.

A word on this clone: The sample holds other DNA sequences that translate to the same CDR3. The rearrangement joins TRBV5-1 to TRBJ2-2, with 8 bases lining up with TRBD1. Trimming took 0 bases from V and 5 from J; bases not matched to a gene: 0. Germline V lookup: CDR1 SGHRS, CDR2 YFSETQ. The CDR3 has 14 amino acids. In DNA, the CDR3 is TGCGCCAGCAGCTTGGGACAGGGGACCGGGGAGCTGTTTTTT. Amino acid sequence: CASSLGQGTGELFF.

In this sample, this clone turned up once. The rearrangement uses TRBV5-4 and TRBJ2-3; unclear D gene. Looked up from germline, CDR1 is SGHNT and CDR2 is YYREEE (reference sequence). The germline V and J ends were trimmed by 2 bases and 4 bases, with 14 bases remaining between them. This CDR3 region has 15 residues. CDR3 sequence: CASSLSLTSADTQYF. In DNA, the CDR3 is TGTGCCAGCAGCTTAAGTCTAACCTCGGCAGATACGCAGTATTTT. The full variable domain, rest sourced from reference TRBV5-4 and TRBJ2-3, is ETGVTQSPTHLIKTRGQQVTLRCSSQSGHNTVSWYQQALGQGPQFIFQYYREEENGRGNFPPRFSGLQFPNYSSELNVNALELDDSALYLCASSLSLTSADTQYFGPGTRLTVL.

The chain carries TRBV27 and TRBJ1-6; maybe TRBD1 (6 bases). The CDR3 loop spans 15 amino acids. Trimming left V 6 bases short and J 0 bases short, with 9 bases between. In germline, CDR1 is MNHEY, CDR2 SMNVEV (reference sequence). The CDR3 sequence: CASRKGGSYNSPLHF. For the CDR3, the DNA is TGTGCCAGCAGGAAAGGGGGCTCCTATAATTCACCCCTCCACTTT.

This clone came up once. The chain joins TRBV7-8 to TRBJ2-6; 9 bases are a match to TRBD1. Germline CDR1 and CDR2: SGHVS and FQNEAQ. The V segment lost 6 bases and the J segment 2 bases; nucleotides outside the gene matches: 14. The CDR3 loop spans 19 amino acids. CDR3 bases: TGTGCCAGCAGATCGGACGCGGACAGGGGATTACCTGGGGCCAACGTCCTGACTTTC. Its translation is CASRSDADRGLPGANVLTF.

This clone has only one observation. This sequence joins TRBV4-1 and TRBJ2-1, with D possibly being TRBD2 (5 bases). The CDR3 loop spans 14 amino acids. The ends were cut back, 1 base at V and 10 bases at J, with 14 bases in the middle. The germline V gene has CDR1 MGHRA and CDR2 YSYEKL. CDR3 coding DNA: TGCGCCAGCAGCCAAGGCTTCCGGGGTCTCGAGCAGTTCTTC. Translating gives CASSQGFRGLEQFF.

The rearrangement links TRBV18 to TRBJ1-5, with TRBD1 matching 7 bases. Per the germline V gene, CDR1 is KGHSH and CDR2 is LQKENI. This CDR3 comprises 15 residues. J gave up 3 bases and V 6 bases, and 8 bases lay outside the gene matches. The CDR3 DNA reads TGTGCCAGCTCCCCGGGGGGGACAGACAATCAGCCCCAGCATTTT. Translating it yields CASSPGGTDNQPQHF.

The chain carries TRBV7-6 and TRBJ1-4, with D hard to call. Germline values: CDR1 SGHVS, CDR2 FNYEAQ. V lost 5 bases to trimming and J lost 3 bases, with 16 bases between them. This CDR3 is 16 amino acids long. This CDR3 reads CASSEELGWANEKLFF. DNA of the CDR3: TGTGCCAGCAGCGAGGAACTAGGGTGGGCTAATGAAAAACTGTTTTTT.

The chain employs TRBV4-2 and TRBJ2-3, with TRBD2 matching 10 bases. Germline V CDR1 and CDR2: LGHNA, YNFKEQ. The V and J ends lost 4 bases and 6 bases, in that order; junction bases with no gene match: 7. The CDR3 is made up of 15 amino acids. CDR3 sequence reads: CASSPQLAGDDTQYF. CDR3 DNA sequence: TGTGCCAGCAGCCCCCAGCTAGCGGGAGACGATACGCAGTATTTT.

The CDR3 DNA reads as TGTGCCAGCAGTCACCTCGGACAGGGTATGGGAGCTTTCTTT. It specifies CASSHLGQGMGAFF. J is TRBJ1-1 and V is TRBV27; 8 nucleotides agree with TRBD1. The trim removed 5 bases at V and 10 bases at J, leaving 12 bases unmatched. CDR1 is MNHEY and CDR2 is SMNVEV in the germline V gene (reference sequence). The CDR3 contains 14 residues.

This chain joins TRBV11-2 and TRBJ2-7; the D is unclear. This CDR3 spans 15 amino acids. V gave up 1 base and J gave up 1 base, with 11 bases separating them. Looked up from germline, CDR1 is SGHAT and CDR2 is FQNNGV. The CDR3 region is CASSLASSASYEQYF. For the CDR3, the DNA is TGTGCCAGCAGCTTAGCCTCGAGCGCGTCCTACGAGCAGTACTTC.

This clone was found a few times. CDR3 sequence: CAISEPSTGRYEQYV. The CDR3 region has the DNA TGTGCCATCAGCGAGCCCTCGACAGGGCGTTACGAGCAGTACGTC. The gene calls are TRBV10-3 and TRBJ2-7; 7 nucleotides line up with TRBD1. CDR3 size: 15 residues. Germline V gene data show CDR1 as ENHRY and CDR2 as SYGVKD. Trimming cost V 6 bases and J 4 bases; bases outside gene matches: 12.

The rearrangement links TRBV19 to TRBJ1-5; 8 positions match TRBD1. The ends lost 2 bases at V and 6 bases at J; junction bases unmatched: 6. There are 15 residues in the CDR3. Germline V gives CDR1 LNHDA, CDR2 SQIVND (reference sequence). The CDR3 loop reads CASSIRDRGFQPQHF. The DNA for the CDR3 is TGTGCCAGTAGTATACGCGACAGGGGTTTTCAGCCCCAGCATTTT. The full variable domain, rest sourced from reference TRBV19 and TRBJ1-5, is DGGITQSPKYLFRKEGQNVTLSCEQNLNHDAMYWYRQDPGQGLRLIYYSQIVNDFQKGDIAEGYSVSREKKESFPLTVTSAQKNPTAFYLCASSIRDRGFQPQHFGDGTRLSIL.

V usage is TRBV10-3 and J usage is TRBJ2-7, with a possible D match to TRBD2 (5 bases). Trimming shortened V by 3 bases and J by 6 bases, and 15 bases separated the two germline ends. The CDR3 contains 14 residues. CDR1 is ENHRY and CDR2 is SYGVKD in the germline V gene. CDR3 in amino acids: CAISEGSGKGEQYF. The CDR3 nucleotides are TGTGCCATCAGTGAAGGCTCCGGGAAGGGCGAGCAGTACTTC.

This clone occurred once. V usage is TRBV28 and J usage is TRBJ1-4, with a possible D match to TRBD1 (5 bases). CDR3 length equals 14 residues. The germline V and J ends were trimmed by 5 bases and 4 bases, with 11 bases remaining between them. CDR1 and CDR2 (germline): MDHEN, SYDVKM. The CDR3 sequence is CASSPQGVNEKLFF. The CDR3 nucleotides read TGTGCCAGCAGTCCGCAGGGTGTTAATGAAAAACTGTTTTTT.

The V and J genes are TRBV7-9 and TRBJ2-1; D is perhaps TRBD2 (7 bases). Germline V CDR1 and CDR2: SEHNR, FQNEAQ (reference sequence). CDR3 length equals 17 residues. Trimming cost V 7 bases and J 2 bases, with 21 bases left between them. This CDR3 is CASIPGGGLAAYNEQFF. DNA for the CDR3: TGTGCCAGCATCCCCGGGGGCGGGCTAGCGGCCTACAATGAGCAGTTCTTC.

This clone was seen only once. The CDR3 DNA reads TGTGCCAGCAGCTTAGGTGCCCTAGCGGAGCAGTTCTTC. This gives the protein CASSLGALAEQFF. The rearrangement joins TRBV11-3 to TRBJ2-1; possibly TRBD2 for D (6 bases). Per germline, CDR1 SGHNT and CDR2 YENEEA. The CDR3 totals 13 residues. V was pared by 1 base and J by 10 bases, with 11 bases between.

This chain connects TRBV5-1 to TRBJ2-7; 9 nucleotides align to TRBD2. Germline V CDR1 and CDR2: SGHRS, YFSETQ. V was clipped by 2 bases and J by 0 bases; unmatched bases: 3. This CDR3 spans 15 amino acids. CDR3 DNA: TGCGCCAGCAGCTTAGCGGGAGGCGACTCCTACGAGCAGTACGTC. Residues: CASSLAGGDSYEQYV.

The gene calls are TRBV5-1 and TRBJ2-7, with a tentative D call TRBD1 (6 bases). The CDR3 totals 15 residues. Trimming removed 4 bases at V and 5 bases at J, with 19 bases between. Germline values: CDR1 SGHRS, CDR2 YFSETQ. The CDR3 region is CASSPGQGRANEQYF. The CDR3 coding sequence is TGCGCCAGCAGCCCAGGGCAGGGGCGTGCAAACGAGCAGTACTTC.

J is TRBJ2-7 and V is TRBV6-1, with 10 nucleotides matching TRBD2. This CDR3 is built from 16 residues. V lost 0 bases to trimming and J lost 2 bases; unmatched junction nucleotides: 4. Germline CDR1 is MNHNS and CDR2 is SASEGT. CDR3 sequence (DNA): TGTGCCAGCAGTGAAGCAATCCTAGCGGGAGCCTACGAGCAGTACTTC. It codes for CASSEAILAGAYEQYF.

In nucleotides, the CDR3 is TGTGCCAGCAGCCGGACTCAAACCCTCCACTTT. Translation: CASSRTQTLHF. V gene TRBV6-1 combines with J gene TRBJ1-6; no clear D. The CDR3 contains 11 residues. V was shortened by 6 bases and J by 14 bases, with 11 bases between the two germline ends. CDR1 is MNHNS and CDR2 is SASEGT in the germline V gene.

The chain employs TRBV5-1 and TRBJ2-5; 7 bases match TRBD1. The CDR3 spans 15 residues. Germline CDR1 SGHRS, CDR2 YFSETQ. The V segment lost 5 bases and the J segment 5 bases; nucleotides outside the gene matches: 12. The CDR3, as DNA: TGCGCCAGCAGTCTGACAGGGAAACTGTTGGAGACCCAGTACTTC. Its translation: CASSLTGKLLETQYF.

This chain uses TRBV5-4 with TRBJ2-5, with 14 bases matching TRBD2. V lost 0 bases to trimming and J lost 5 bases; unmatched junction nucleotides: 6. From germline, CDR1 is SGHNT and CDR2 YYREEE (reference sequence). This CDR3 is built from 17 residues. In nucleotides, the CDR3 is TGTGCCAGCAGCTTGGGACTAGCGGGAGGGCCGTTGGAGACCCAGTACTTC. Its protein is CASSLGLAGGPLETQYF.

J is TRBJ1-2 and V is TRBV15; 11 nucleotides match TRBD1. This CDR3 region has 15 residues. Germline V lookup: CDR1 LNHNV, CDR2 YYDKDF (reference sequence). Trimming took 1 base from V and 6 from J; bases not matched to a gene: 4. The CDR3 coding sequence is TGTGCCACCAGCAGAGGGACAGGGGGCGTAGATGGCTACACCTTC. Amino acid sequence: CATSRGTGGVDGYTF.

The rearrangement joins TRBV7-2 to TRBJ2-7; TRBD2 matches at 8 bases. The germline gives CDR1 SGHTA, CDR2 FQGNSA. The CDR3 spans 13 residues. V lost 5 bases and J lost 4; bases outside the gene matches: 4. CDR3 coding DNA: TGTGCCAGCAGCGGTAGCGGGATTTACGAGCAGTACTTC. Its protein is CASSGSGIYEQYF. The variable domain in full, with the rest retrieved from reference TRBV7-2 and TRBJ2-7, is GAGVSQSPSNKVTEKGKDVELRCDPISGHTALYWYRQSLGQGLEFLIYFQGNSAPDKSGLPSDRFSAERTGGSVSTLTIQRTQQEDSAVYLCASSGSGIYEQYFGPGTRLTVT.

CDR3 loop: CASSLAGDRGYQETQYF. CDR3 coding DNA: TGTGCCAGCAGCTTAGCGGGAGACAGGGGTTACCAAGAGACCCAGTACTTC. The chain links TRBV7-9 to TRBJ2-5, with 8 bases matching TRBD1. The CDR3 extends over 17 amino acids. From germline, CDR1 is SEHNR and CDR2 FQNEAQ (reference sequence). V trimming: 0 bases; J trimming: 0 bases; junction bases outside the gene matches: 6.

The chain recombines TRBV19 with TRBJ2-7; 8 bases fit TRBD1. After removal of 6 bases from V and 3 bases from J, the junction contained 13 bases not matched to a gene. Germline lookup yields CDR1 LNHDA and CDR2 SQIVND (reference sequence). The CDR3 extends over 16 amino acids. This chain's CDR3 is CASSSKKGQENYEQYF. CDR3 DNA sequence: TGTGCCAGTAGCTCCAAAAAGGGACAGGAAAACTACGAGCAGTACTTC.

V is TRBV9 and J is TRBJ2-1; 7 bases are a match to TRBD2. The CDR3 sequence is 15 residues long. Unmatched junction bases numbered 13, after V lost 7 bases and J lost 6 bases. CDR1 is SGDLS, CDR2 YYNGEE, per germline. This CDR3 reads CASQKTAGVSNEQFF. CDR3 DNA sequence: TGTGCCAGCCAGAAGACGGCGGGAGTCTCCAATGAGCAGTTCTTC.

The CDR3 DNA reads TGTGCCAGCAGCTTTAGTGGGGCTACCGGCGAGCAGTACTTC. It encodes CASSFSGATGEQYF. This chain links TRBV7-6 with TRBJ2-7, with a weak D call TRBD1 (5 bases). Trimming shortened V by 3 bases and J by 6 bases, and 15 bases separated the two germline ends. Germline lookup yields CDR1 SGHVS and CDR2 FNYEAQ. The CDR3 length is 14 residues. Variable domain in full (rest from reference TRBV7-6 and TRBJ2-7): GAGVSQSPRYKVTKRGQDVALRCDPISGHVSLYWYRQALGQGPEFLTYFNYEAQQDKSGLPNDRFSAERPEGSISTLTIQRTEQRDSAMYRCASSFSGATGEQYFGPGTRLTVT.

This sequence joins TRBV28 and TRBJ1-5; 8 bases are shared with TRBD1. Trimming took 2 bases from V and 7 from J; bases not matched to a gene: 4. The V gene's germline CDR1 is MDHEN and CDR2 SYDVKM. This CDR3 spans 14 amino acids. CDR3 nucleotides: TGTGCCAGCAGTTTACAGGGGGCGCACCAGCCCCAGCATTTT. It codes for CASSLQGAHQPQHF.

The genes are TRBV2 and TRBJ1-5; tentatively, D is TRBD1 (5 bases). The CDR3 has 16 residues. Germline V gives CDR1 SNHLY, CDR2 FYNNEI. With 2 bases removed from V and 1 base from J, the gap between germline ends came to 12 bases. The DNA for the CDR3 is TGTGCCAGCAGTGAATTCTCGGGGGTAAGCAATCAGCCCCAGCATTTT. Translation gives CASSEFSGVSNQPQHF.

This chain's CDR3 is CASSPPTGSYNEQFF. The DNA for the CDR3 is TGTGCCAGTAGTCCCCCGACAGGCTCCTACAATGAGCAGTTCTTC. V gene TRBV19 combines with J gene TRBJ2-1; D perhaps matches TRBD1 (6 bases). This CDR3 is 15 amino acids long. The V end lost 5 bases, the J end lost 0 bases, and 11 bases lay between the germline ends. Germline-derived CDR1 and CDR2 are LNHDA and SQIVND (reference sequence).